This T cell receptor (beta chain) stems from a study of identical twins. This clonotype came up a few times. cDNA molecules carried unique molecular identifiers, and template switching added a universal primer site. TCRdb reprocessed the 5' RACE reads via MiXCR and lists one record per CDR3 protein. Of 400,000 to 600,000 distinct CDR3 sequences in the sample, about a fifth were seen once. Deletions cut 0 bases from V and 2 bases from J, with 3 bases between. Per germline, CDR1 MNHEY and CDR2 SVGAGI. The length of the CDR3 is 13 residues. These records were also assigned to another study, of yellow fever vaccine responses in identical twins.

The rearrangement uses TRBV6-5 and TRBJ2-3; D not certain. The sample taken for sequencing was CD4+ T cells sorted from blood. The source of this sequence is a woman aged 18 to 35 in good health. The DNA of the CDR3 is TGTGCCAGCAGTTACTCCTTCACAGATACGCAGTATTTT. Its translation: CASSYSFTDTQYF.